One sample yielded the 10 T cell receptor beta chains listed below, sequenced in a study of blood T cell repertoires in COVID-19. The method was immunoSEQ multiplex PCR; TCRdb's version includes in-frame clones alone and lacks a portion of them. The table shows about 160,000 clones, with approximately 91% occurring only once. The sample was peripheral blood. These receptors were collected from a man aged 18 to 30 with acute or convalescent COVID-19.

The rearrangement uses TRBV5-1 and TRBJ1-1, with a weak D call TRBD1 (5 bases). With 4 bases removed from V and 0 bases from J, the gap between germline ends came to 16 bases. Germline lookup yields CDR1 SGHRS and CDR2 YFSETQ. The length of the CDR3 is 16 residues. CDR3 nucleotides: TGCGCCAGCAGCCCAAACCCTGGGGCAGTGAACACTGAAGCTTTCTTT. It codes for CASSPNPGAVNTEAFF. The complete variable domain, with remaining parts taken from reference TRBV5-1 and TRBJ1-1, reads KAGVTQTPRYLIKTRGQQVTLSCSPISGHRSVSWYQQTPGQGLQFLFEYFSETQRNKGNFPGRFSGRQFSNSRSEMNVSTLELGDSALYLCASSPNPGAVNTEAFFGQGTRLTVV.

The rearrangement joins TRBV6-5 to TRBJ1-2; unclear D gene. Germline assignment: CDR1 MNHEY and CDR2 SVGAGI. The CDR3 consists of 14 residues. V was pared by 2 bases and J by 1 base, with 8 bases between. In DNA form, the CDR3 reads TGTGCCAGCAGTTACGATCCGGGTAACTATGGCTACACCTTC. It encodes CASSYDPGNYGYTF.

CDR3 region: CASRLTKNTEAFF. The DNA of the CDR3 is TGTGCCAGCAGACTGACAAAGAACACTGAAGCTTTCTTT. The rearrangement uses TRBV6-5 and TRBJ1-1; no clear D. The CDR3 has 13 residues. Germline CDR1 and CDR2: MNHEY and SVGAGI. Trimming took 6 bases from V and 1 from J, leaving 9 bases between them.

This chain joins TRBV6-1 and TRBJ1-6, with a tentative D call TRBD1 (5 bases). Trimming removed 0 bases from V and 5 bases from J, with 14 bases in between. Germline V gene sequence: CDR1 MNHNS, CDR2 SASEGT. The CDR3 consists of 17 residues. The CDR3 DNA follows: TGTGCCAGCAGTGAAGCGGAGTGGGGCGCGGATAATTCACCCCTCCACTTT. It codes for CASSEAEWGADNSPLHF.

V and J are TRBV4-1 and TRBJ2-7, with 10 bases lining up with TRBD1. This CDR3 is 14 amino acids long. CDR1 and CDR2 from the germline V gene are MGHRA and YSYEKL. Germline trimming cut 9 bases from V and 0 bases from J; bases unmatched to any gene: 5. The CDR3 DNA reads TGCGCCAGAGAAGACAGGGGGCTCTCCTACGAGCAGTACTTC. Amino acid sequence: CAREDRGLSYEQYF.

The sample holds one count of this clone. This CDR3 reads CASSPGQGNKETQYF. The CDR3 region has the DNA TGTGCCAGTAGCCCGGGACAGGGAAATAAGGAGACCCAGTACTTC. This rearrangement joins TRBV19 to TRBJ2-5; 9 nucleotides line up with TRBD1. V lost 6 bases to trimming and J lost 5 bases; unmatched junction nucleotides: 10. This CDR3 is built from 15 residues. The germline V gene encodes CDR1 LNHDA and CDR2 SQIVND (reference sequence).

The V and J genes are TRBV9 and TRBJ1-2; TRBD1 aligns across 10 bases. The CDR3 runs to 15 residues. With 0 bases clipped from V and 1 base from J, the junction kept 0 bases outside the gene matches. Germline loops: CDR1 SGDLS, CDR2 YYNGEE. CDR3 nucleotide sequence: TGTGCCAGCAGCGTAGGGACAGGGGGTAACTATGGCTACACCTTC. Encoded protein: CASSVGTGGNYGYTF.

This chain connects TRBV7-9 to TRBJ2-7; TRBD1 aligns across 9 bases. Per the germline V gene, CDR1 is SEHNR and CDR2 is FQNEAQ (reference sequence). This CDR3 has 16 amino acids. Trimming removed 4 bases from V and 5 bases from J; junction bases left unmatched: 12. The CDR3 sequence is CASSSDVTGTGHEQYF. In DNA, the CDR3 is TGTGCCAGCAGCTCGGACGTAACCGGGACAGGGCACGAGCAGTACTTC.

The rearrangement links TRBV11-2 to TRBJ2-1; 8 positions agree with TRBD2. Looked up from germline, CDR1 is SGHAT and CDR2 is FQNNGV. J was trimmed by 8 bases and V by 4 bases; bases with no gene match: 7. The CDR3 totals 14 residues. CDR3 in amino acids: CASSSTSGRDEQFF. The DNA for the CDR3 is TGTGCCAGCAGCTCTACTAGCGGTAGGGATGAGCAGTTCTTC.

This clone was observed once. The genes are TRBV6-1 and TRBJ2-1, with D possibly TRBD1 on 5 matching bases. CDR3 length: 11 amino acids. The germline gives CDR1 MNHNS, CDR2 SASEGT. The V and J ends lost 1 base and 14 bases respectively, with 9 bases between them. The CDR3 reads CASSEEDTKFF. The CDR3 coding sequence is TGTGCCAGCAGTGAAGAGGACACCAAGTTCTTC.